The entry below gives a single TCR beta chain sequence along with its context. Its antigen is unknown. Using CD45RO/CCR7/CD25/CD127/CD95/CD27, CD4+ naive, central memory, regulatory and stem cell-like memory cells were sorted. This CDR3 comprises 12 residues. V shed 2 bases and J shed 4 bases, with 8 bases lying between them. Germline V gene lookup returns CDR1 SQVTM and CDR2 ANQGSEA. Since all of the isolated RNA was reverse transcribed, expressed TCRB transcripts were what got sequenced. The repertoire was sequenced with immunoSEQ multiplex PCR; TCRdb's copy has only in-frame clones and lacks some. The table has around 150,000 clones, approximately 10% seen once. This sample was included in a study of beta chain features in type 1 diabetes. Broader study findings: The study found that naive, central memory and Treg TCRB repertoires appeared more similar in patients than in healthy donors. Shortening of TCRB CDR3s, moderate but significant, appeared in all four CD4+ subsets of Type 1 diabetes patients.

The sequencing sample was made of central memory CD4+ T cells from blood. The V call is TRBV29-1, the J call TRBJ1-1; D remains ambiguous. The clonotype was recovered from a woman aged 25 to 39 with type 1 diabetes. CDR3 region: CSVERGATEAFF. For the CDR3, the DNA is TGCAGCGTTGAACGGGGAGCCACTGAAGCTTTCTTT. The whole variable domain, remainder taken from reference TRBV29-1 and TRBJ1-1, is SAVISQKPSRDICQRGTSLTIQCQVDSQVTMMFWYRQQPGQSLTLIATANQGSEATYESGFVIDKFPISRPNLTFSTLTVSNMSPEDSSIYLCSVERGATEAFFGQGTRLTVV.